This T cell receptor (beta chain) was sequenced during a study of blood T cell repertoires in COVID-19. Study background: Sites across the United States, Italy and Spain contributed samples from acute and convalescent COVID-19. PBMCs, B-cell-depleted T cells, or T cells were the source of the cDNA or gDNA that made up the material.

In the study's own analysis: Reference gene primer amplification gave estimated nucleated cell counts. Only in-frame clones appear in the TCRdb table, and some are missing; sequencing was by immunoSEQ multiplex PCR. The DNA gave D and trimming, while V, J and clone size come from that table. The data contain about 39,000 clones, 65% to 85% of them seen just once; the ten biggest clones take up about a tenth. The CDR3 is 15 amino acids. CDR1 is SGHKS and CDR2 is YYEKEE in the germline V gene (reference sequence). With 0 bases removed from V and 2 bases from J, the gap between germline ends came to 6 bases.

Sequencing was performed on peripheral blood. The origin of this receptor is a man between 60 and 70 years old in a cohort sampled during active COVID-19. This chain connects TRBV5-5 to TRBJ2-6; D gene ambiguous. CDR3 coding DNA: TGTGCCAGCAGCTTGGATGTAACTGGGGCCAACGTCCTGACTTTC. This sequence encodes CASSLDVTGANVLTF.